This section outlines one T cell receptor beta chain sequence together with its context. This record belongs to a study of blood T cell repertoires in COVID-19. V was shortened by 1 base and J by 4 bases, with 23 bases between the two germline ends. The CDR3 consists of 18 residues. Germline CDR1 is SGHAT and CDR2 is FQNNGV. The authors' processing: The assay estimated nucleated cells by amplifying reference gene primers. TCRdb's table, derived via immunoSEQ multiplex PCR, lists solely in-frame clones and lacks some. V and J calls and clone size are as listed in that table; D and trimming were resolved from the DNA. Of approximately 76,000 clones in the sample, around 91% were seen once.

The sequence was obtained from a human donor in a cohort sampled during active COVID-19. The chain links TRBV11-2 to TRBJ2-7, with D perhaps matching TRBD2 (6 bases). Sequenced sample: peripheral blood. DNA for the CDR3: TGTGCCAGCAGCTTAGCCCCACGGGGACTTCAATCTAATTACGAGCAGTACTTC. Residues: CASSLAPRGLQSNYEQYF.